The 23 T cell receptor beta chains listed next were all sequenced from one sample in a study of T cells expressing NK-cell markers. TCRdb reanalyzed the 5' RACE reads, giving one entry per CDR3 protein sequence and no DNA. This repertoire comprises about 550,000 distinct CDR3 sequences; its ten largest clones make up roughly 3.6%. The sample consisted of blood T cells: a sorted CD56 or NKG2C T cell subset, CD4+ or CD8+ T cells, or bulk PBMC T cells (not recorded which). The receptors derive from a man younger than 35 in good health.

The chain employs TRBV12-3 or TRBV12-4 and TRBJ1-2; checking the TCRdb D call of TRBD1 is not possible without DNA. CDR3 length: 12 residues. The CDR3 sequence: CASTEGGYGYTF.

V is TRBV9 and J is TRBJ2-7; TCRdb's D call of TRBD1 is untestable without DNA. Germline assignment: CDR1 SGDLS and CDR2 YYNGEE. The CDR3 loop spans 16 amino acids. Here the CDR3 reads CASSVGYRDRGNEQYF.

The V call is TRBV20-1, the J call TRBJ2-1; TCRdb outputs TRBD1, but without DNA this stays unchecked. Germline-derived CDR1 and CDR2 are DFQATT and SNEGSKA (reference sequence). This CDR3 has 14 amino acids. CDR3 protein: CSARGGSGDNEQFF.

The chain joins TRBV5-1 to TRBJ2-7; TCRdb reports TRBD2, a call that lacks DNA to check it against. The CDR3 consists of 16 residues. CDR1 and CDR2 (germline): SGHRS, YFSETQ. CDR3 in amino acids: CASSYGLAGGRYEQYF. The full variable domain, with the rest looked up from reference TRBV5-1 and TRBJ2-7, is KAGVTQTPRYLIKTRGQQVTLSCSPISGHRSVSWYQQTPGQGLQFLFEYFSETQRNKGNFPGRFSGRQFSNSRSEMNVSTLELGDSALYLCASSYGLAGGRYEQYFGPGTRLTVT.

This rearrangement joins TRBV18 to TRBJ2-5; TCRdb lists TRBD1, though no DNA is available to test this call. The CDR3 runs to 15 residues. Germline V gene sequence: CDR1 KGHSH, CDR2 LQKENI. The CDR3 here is CASSPRDRAEETQYF.

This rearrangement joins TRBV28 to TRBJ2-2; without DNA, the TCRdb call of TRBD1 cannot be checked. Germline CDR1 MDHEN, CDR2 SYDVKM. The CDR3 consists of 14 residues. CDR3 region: CASRGGQYTGELFF.

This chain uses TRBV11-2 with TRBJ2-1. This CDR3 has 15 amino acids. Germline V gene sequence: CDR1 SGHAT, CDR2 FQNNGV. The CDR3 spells CASKKAGGTYNEQFF.

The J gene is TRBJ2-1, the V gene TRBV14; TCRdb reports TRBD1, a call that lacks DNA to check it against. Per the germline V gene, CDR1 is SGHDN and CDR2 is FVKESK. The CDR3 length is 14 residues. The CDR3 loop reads CASSQREGYNEQFF.

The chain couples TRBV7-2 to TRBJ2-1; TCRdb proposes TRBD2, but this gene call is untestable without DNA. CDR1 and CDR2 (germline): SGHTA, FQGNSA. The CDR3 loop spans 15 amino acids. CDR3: CASSPRGGPNNEQFF.

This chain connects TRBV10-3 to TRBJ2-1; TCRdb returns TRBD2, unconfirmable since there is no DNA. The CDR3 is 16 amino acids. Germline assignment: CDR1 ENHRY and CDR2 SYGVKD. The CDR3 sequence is CAISEASGRGSYEQFF.

Here the CDR3 reads CASTNGLAGGEQYF. V usage is TRBV6-1 and J usage is TRBJ2-7; TCRdb calls TRBD2, which cannot be checked without DNA. The CDR3 is 14 residues long. Germline loops: CDR1 MNHNS, CDR2 SASEGT.

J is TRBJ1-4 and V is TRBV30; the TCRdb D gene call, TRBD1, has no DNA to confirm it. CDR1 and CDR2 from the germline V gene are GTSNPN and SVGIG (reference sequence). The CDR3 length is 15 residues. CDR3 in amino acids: CAWSDARDGEEKLFF.

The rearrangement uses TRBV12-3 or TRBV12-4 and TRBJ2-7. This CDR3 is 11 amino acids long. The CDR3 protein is CASSLLYEQYF.

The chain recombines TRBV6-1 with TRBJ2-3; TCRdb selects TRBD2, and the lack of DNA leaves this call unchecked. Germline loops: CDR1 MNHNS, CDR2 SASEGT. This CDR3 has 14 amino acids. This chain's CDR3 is CASTRAVDTDTQYF.

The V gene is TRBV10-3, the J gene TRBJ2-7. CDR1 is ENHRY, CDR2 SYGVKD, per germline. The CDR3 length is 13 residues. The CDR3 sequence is CAISLTFSYEQYF.

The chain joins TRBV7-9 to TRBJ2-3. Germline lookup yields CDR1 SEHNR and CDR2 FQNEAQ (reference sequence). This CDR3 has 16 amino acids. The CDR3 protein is CASSLRLAASTDTQYF.

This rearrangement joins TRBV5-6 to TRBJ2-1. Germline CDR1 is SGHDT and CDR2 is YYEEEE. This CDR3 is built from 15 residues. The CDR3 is CASSSPGDSYNEQFF.

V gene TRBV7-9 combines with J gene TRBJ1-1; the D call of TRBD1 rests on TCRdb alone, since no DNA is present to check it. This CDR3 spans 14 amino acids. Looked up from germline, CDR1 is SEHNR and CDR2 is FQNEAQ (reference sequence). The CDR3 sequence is CASNRGQGNTEAFF.

CDR3 residues: CASSWEETQYF. The genes are TRBV5-1 and TRBJ2-5. The CDR3 contains 11 residues. CDR1 and CDR2 from the germline V gene are SGHRS and YFSETQ.

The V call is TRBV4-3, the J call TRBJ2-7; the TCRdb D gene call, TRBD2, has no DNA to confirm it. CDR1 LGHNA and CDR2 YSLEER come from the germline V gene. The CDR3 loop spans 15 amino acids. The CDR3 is CASSQERTSGHEQYF.

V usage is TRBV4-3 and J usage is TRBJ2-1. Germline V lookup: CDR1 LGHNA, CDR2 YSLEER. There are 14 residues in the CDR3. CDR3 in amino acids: CASSQATGNNEQFF.

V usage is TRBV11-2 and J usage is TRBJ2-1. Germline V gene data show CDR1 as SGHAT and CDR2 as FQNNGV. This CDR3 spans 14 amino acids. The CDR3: CASSLERLGNEQFF.

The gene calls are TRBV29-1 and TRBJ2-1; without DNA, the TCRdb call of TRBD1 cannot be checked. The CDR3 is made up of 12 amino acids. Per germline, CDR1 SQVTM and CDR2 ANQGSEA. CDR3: CSADTGDNEQFF.